This T cell receptor (beta chain) appears in the sequencing data of a study of shared clonotypes between healthy human individuals. Study observations and caveats: Clonotype sharing among donors was expected to depend on sequencing depth. Relative to clonotypes present in all four donors, those not shared had lower generation probabilities. Across subsets, estimated richness was generally greater for naive than for memory populations.

Each PCR replicate from the sorted subsets contained about 200 ng DNA, which is around 30,000 T cell genomes. Sequenced by immunoSEQ multiplex PCR; TCRdb stores in-frame clones only, minus some. The sample has approximately 1.1 million clones, approximately 78% seen once. There are many counts of this clone. Its antigen remains unidentified. The CDR3 extends over 13 amino acids. The germline gives CDR1 SNHLY, CDR2 FYNNEI. J gave up 9 bases and V 8 bases, and 5 bases lay outside the gene matches. The chain carries TRBV2 and TRBJ2-1, with 12 bases lining up with TRBD2. The sequence was obtained from a man between 18 and 29 years old in good health. Some clones in this sample may be carry-over from other donors' samples. The sequenced sample consisted of memory CD4+ T cells from PBMCs. Subset indicated: CD45RA-negative fraction. The CDR3 nucleotides are TGTGCCAGCCACCCTAGCGGGAGGGGTGAGCAGTTCTTC. It is translated as CASHPSGRGEQFF. The whole variable domain, filled in from reference TRBV2 and TRBJ2-1, reads EPEVTQTPSHQVTQMGQEVILRCVPISNHLYFYWYRQILGQKVEFLVSFYNNEISEKSEIFDDQFSVERPDGSNFTLKIRSTKLEDSAMYFCASHPSGRGEQFFGPGTRLTVL.